This TCR beta chain appears in the sequencing data of a study of blood T cell repertoires in COVID-19. Libraries were prepared by immunoSEQ multiplex PCR; TCRdb keeps only in-frame clonotypes and omits some of them. The sample shows about 61,000 clones, around 77% of them seen only once. The specimen sequenced was peripheral blood. This TCR derives from an elderly man with active or convalescent COVID-19.

Here the CDR3 reads CASSLGAGTGGGTEAFF. The CDR3 nucleotides read TGTGCCAGCAGCCTTGGGGCCGGGACAGGGGGCGGGACTGAAGCTTTCTTT. V and J are TRBV5-4 and TRBJ1-1; 12 bases line up with TRBD1. After removal of 4 bases from V and 5 bases from J, the junction contained 12 bases not matched to a gene. CDR1 and CDR2 from the germline V gene are SGHNT and YYREEE (reference sequence). This CDR3 contains 17 residues.